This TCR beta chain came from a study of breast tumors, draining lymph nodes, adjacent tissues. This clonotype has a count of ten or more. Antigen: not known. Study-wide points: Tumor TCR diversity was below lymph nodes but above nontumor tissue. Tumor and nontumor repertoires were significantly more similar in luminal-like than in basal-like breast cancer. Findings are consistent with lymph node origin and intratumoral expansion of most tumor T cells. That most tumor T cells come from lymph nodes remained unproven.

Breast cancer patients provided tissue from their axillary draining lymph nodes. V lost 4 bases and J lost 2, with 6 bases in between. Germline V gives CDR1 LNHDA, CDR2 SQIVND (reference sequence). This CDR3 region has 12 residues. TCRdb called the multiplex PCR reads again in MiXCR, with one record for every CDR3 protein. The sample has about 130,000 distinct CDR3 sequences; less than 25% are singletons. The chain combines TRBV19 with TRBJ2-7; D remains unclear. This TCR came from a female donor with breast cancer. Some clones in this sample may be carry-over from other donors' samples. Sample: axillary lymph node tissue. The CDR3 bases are TGTGCCAGTAGTAAGGGCGCCTACGAGCAGTACTTC. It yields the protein CASSKGAYEQYF.